The rows below give T cell receptor beta chains drawn from one sample of a study of CD8 T cells in Susac syndrome. TCRdb used MiXCR to reprocess the immunoSEQ multiplex PCR reads, holding one entry per CDR3 protein. The sample records 70,000 to 85,000 distinct CDR3 sequences, around 96% being singletons. Sequences were obtained from CD8+ T cells from PBMCs. The origin of the receptors is a human donor with Susac syndrome. Both conserved end residues are part of each CDR3. A D gene is named only where the DNA matches it firmly. Size is stated for part of the rows, as once, few or many counts, or as a class when the clone is expanded.

d_gene	v_gene	j_gene	abundance	CDR3aa	CDR3nt
TRBD2	TRBV20-1	TRBJ2-1	once	CSARAGWGGTHGEQFF	TGCAGTGCTAGAGCAGGATGGGGGGGGACGCATGGTGAGCAGTTCTTC
TRBD1	TRBV20-1	TRBJ2-1	once	CSAQKGRGLNNEQFF	TGCAGTGCTCAAAAGGGCAGGGGGCTGAATAATGAGCAGTTCTTC
NA	TRBV18	TRBJ2-5	NA	CASSPRDSKETQYF	TGTGCCAGCTCACCCCGGGACTCCAAAGAGACCCAGTACTTC
NA	TRBV7-6	TRBJ2-1	NA	CASSPVSEPYNEQFF	TGTGCCAGCAGTCCCGTCAGCGAGCCCTACAATGAGCAGTTCTTC
NA	TRBV9	TRBJ1-2	NA	CASSGAGKTF	TGTGCCAGCAGCGGGGCAGGGAAGACCTTC
NA	TRBV7-3	TRBJ2-1	NA	CASSLEGAMGEQFF	TGTGCCAGCAGCTTGGAAGGCGCCATGGGTGAGCAGTTCTTC
NA	TRBV29-1	TRBJ1-2	NA	CSVDSREGYGYTF	TGCAGCGTTGATTCCAGGGAGGGATATGGCTACACCTTC
NA	TRBV25-1	TRBJ2-1	NA	CASSEYGGNRQAVSSYNEQFF	TGTGCCAGCAGTGAATATGGAGGGAACCGCCAGGCGGTAAGCTCCTACAATGAGCAGTTCTTC
NA	TRBV7-9	TRBJ2-1	NA	CASSLVRARPNEQFF	TGTGCCAGCAGCCTCGTCCGGGCCCGTCCAAATGAGCAGTTCTTC
NA	TRBV7-2	TRBJ2-3	NA	CASSLELSGDTQYF	TGTGCCAGCAGCCTGGAGCTCTCCGGAGATACGCAGTATTTT